The entry below gives a single TCR beta chain sequence along with its context. What it binds is unknown. This sample is drawn from a study of CD8 T cells in Susac syndrome. Overall study findings and caveats: A relatively small number of individuals underwent TCR sequencing and HLA analysis.

Matching for age and sex applied to the controls, who were healthy donors. An amount of RNA that ranged from about 0.45 to 1 ug was reverse transcribed with random hexamers. A multiplex approach, immunoSEQ multiplex PCR, amplified TCR beta CDR3 across 54 Vbeta and 13 Jbeta. TCRdb reprocessed the immunoSEQ multiplex PCR reads with MiXCR, giving one entry per CDR3 protein. There are approximately 100,000 distinct CDR3 sequences in the sample; 80% to 95% occur only once, and about 0.14% lies in the top ten. The sequence came from a human donor in good health. What was sequenced was CD4+ T cells from PBMCs.

The CDR3: CASSYDGYEQYF. CDR3 bases: TGTGCCAGCAGTTACGACGGCTACGAGCAGTACTTC. The rearrangement uses TRBV6-6 and TRBJ2-7; D gene uncertain. Germline CDR1 and CDR2: MNHNY and SVGAGI (reference sequence). V lost 2 bases to trimming and J lost 3 bases, with 5 bases between them. The CDR3 has 12 residues.